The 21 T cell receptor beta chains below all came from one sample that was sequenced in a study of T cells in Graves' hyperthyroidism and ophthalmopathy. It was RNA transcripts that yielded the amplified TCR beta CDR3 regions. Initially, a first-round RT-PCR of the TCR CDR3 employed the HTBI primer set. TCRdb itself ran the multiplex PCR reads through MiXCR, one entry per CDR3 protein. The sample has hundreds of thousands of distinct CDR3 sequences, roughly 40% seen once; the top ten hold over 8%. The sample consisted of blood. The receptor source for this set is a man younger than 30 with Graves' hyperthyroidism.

The CDR3 coding sequence is TGTGCCATCAGACGGGACACCAATCAGCCCCAGCATTTT. It translates to CAIRRDTNQPQHF. The J gene is TRBJ1-5, the V gene TRBV10-3, with D possibly being TRBD1 (6 bases). The CDR3 length is 13 residues. Trimming took off 6 bases at V and 3 bases at J, with 9 bases between the two ends. Germline assignment: CDR1 ENHRY and CDR2 SYGVKD.

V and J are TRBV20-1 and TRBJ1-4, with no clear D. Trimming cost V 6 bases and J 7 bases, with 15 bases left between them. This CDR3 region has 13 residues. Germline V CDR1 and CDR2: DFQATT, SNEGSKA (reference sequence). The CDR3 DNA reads TGCAGTGCCTCCACCCAGGATGCTGAAAAACTGTTTTTT. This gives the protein CSASTQDAEKLFF.

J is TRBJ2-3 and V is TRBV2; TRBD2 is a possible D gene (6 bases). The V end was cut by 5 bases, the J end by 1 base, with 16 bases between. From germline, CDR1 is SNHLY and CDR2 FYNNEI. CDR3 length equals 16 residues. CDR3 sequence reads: CASSSGGGAGTDTQYF. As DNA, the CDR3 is TGTGCCAGCAGTTCCGGAGGCGGGGCGGGCACAGATACGCAGTATTTT.

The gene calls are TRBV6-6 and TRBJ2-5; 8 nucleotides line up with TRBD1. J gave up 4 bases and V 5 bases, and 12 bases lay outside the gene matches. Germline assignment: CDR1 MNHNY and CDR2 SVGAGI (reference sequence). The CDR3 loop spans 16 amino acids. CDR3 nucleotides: TGTGCCAGCAGTCTCCGGCTCAGGGGGCAAGGAGAGACCCAGTACTTC. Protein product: CASSLRLRGQGETQYF.

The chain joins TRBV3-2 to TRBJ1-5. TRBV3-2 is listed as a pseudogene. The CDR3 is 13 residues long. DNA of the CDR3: TGTGCCAGCAGCCAAGTGGGGAGTCAGCCCCAGCATTTT. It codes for CASSQVGSQPQHF.

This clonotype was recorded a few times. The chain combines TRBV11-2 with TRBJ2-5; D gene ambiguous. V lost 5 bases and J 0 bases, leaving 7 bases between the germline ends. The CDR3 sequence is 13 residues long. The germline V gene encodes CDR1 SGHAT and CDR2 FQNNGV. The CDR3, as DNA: TGTGCCAGCAGCGACCGGGACCAAGAGACCCAGTACTTC. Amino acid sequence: CASSDRDQETQYF.

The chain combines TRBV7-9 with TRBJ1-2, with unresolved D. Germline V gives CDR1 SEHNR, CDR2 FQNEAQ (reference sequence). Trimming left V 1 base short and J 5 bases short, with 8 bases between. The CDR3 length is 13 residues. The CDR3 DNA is TGTGCCAGCAGCTTAGTGAGGCAGTATGGCTACACCTTC. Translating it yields CASSLVRQYGYTF.

CDR3 residues: CATSPQGVNTEAFF. The CDR3 DNA follows: TGTGCCACCAGCCCACAAGGGGTGAACACTGAAGCTTTCTTT. The rearrangement links TRBV15 to TRBJ1-1, with D perhaps TRBD1 (5 bases). Per germline, CDR1 LNHNV and CDR2 YYDKDF (reference sequence). The CDR3 is 14 residues long. Trimming left V 5 bases short and J 0 bases short, with 10 bases between.

CDR3 sequence: CASVGRQETQYF. The CDR3 bases are TGTGCCAGCGTCGGCAGACAAGAGACCCAGTACTTC. The chain joins TRBV11-2 to TRBJ2-5, with D hard to call. Looked up from germline, CDR1 is SGHAT and CDR2 is FQNNGV. Trimming took off 8 bases at V and 2 bases at J, with 9 bases between the two ends. This CDR3 spans 12 amino acids. The full variable domain, rest sourced from reference TRBV11-2 and TRBJ2-5, is EAGVAQSPRYKIIEKRQSVAFWCNPISGHATLYWYQQILGQGPKLLIQFQNNGVVDDSQLPKDRFSAERLKGVDSTLKIQPAKLEDSAVYLCASVGRQETQYFGPGTRLLVL.

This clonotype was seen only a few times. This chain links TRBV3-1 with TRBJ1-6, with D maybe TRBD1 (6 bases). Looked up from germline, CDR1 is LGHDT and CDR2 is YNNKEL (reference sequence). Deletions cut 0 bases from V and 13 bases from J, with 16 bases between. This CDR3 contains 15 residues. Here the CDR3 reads CASSQDTGWIEPLHF. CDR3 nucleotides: TGTGCCAGCAGCCAAGACACAGGGTGGATTGAGCCCCTCCACTTT.

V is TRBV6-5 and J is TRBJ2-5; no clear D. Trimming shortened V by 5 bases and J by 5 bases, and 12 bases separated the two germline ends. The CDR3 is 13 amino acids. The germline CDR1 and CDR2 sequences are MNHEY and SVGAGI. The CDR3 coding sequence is TGTGCCAGCAGTCCCGTTCGCCAGGAGACCCAGTACTTC. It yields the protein CASSPVRQETQYF.

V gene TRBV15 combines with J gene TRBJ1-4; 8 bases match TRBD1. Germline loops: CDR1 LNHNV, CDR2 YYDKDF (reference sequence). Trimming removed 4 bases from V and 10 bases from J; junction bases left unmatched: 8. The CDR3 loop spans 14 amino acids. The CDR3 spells CATSTMTGEGKLFF. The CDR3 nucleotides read TGTGCCACCAGCACAATGACAGGGGAAGGAAAACTGTTTTTT.

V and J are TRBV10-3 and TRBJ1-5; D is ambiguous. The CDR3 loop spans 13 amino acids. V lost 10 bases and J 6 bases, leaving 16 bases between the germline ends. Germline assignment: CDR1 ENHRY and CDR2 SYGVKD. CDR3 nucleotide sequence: TGTGCCACCTACGCTGGGGAAAGTCAGCCCCAGCATTTT. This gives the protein CATYAGESQPQHF.

CDR3 coding DNA: TGTGCCAGTAGTTCCAAAGACCTGAACACTGAAGCTTTCTTT. Amino acid sequence: CASSSKDLNTEAFF. The rearrangement joins TRBV19 to TRBJ1-1, with D unclear. Germline lookup yields CDR1 LNHDA and CDR2 SQIVND (reference sequence). This CDR3 has 14 amino acids. V lost 5 bases and J lost 0, with 10 bases in between. Based on the CDR3 plus reference TRBV19 and TRBJ1-1, the full variable domain is DGGITQSPKYLFRKEGQNVTLSCEQNLNHDAMYWYRQDPGQGLRLIYYSQIVNDFQKGDIAEGYSVSREKKESFPLTVTSAQKNPTAFYLCASSSKDLNTEAFFGQGTRLTVV.

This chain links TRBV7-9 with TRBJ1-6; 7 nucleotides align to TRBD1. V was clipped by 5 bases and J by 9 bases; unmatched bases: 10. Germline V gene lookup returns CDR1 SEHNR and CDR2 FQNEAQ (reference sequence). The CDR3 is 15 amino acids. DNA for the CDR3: TGTGCCAGCAGCCCTGGGACAGCCGGTGGTTCACCCCTCCACTTT. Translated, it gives CASSPGTAGGSPLHF.

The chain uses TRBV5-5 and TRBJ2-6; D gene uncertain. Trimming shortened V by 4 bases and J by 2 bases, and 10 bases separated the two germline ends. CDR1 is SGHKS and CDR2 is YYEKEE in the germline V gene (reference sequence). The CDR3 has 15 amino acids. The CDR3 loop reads CASSPVGTGANVLTF. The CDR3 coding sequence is TGTGCCAGCAGCCCGGTGGGTACTGGGGCCAACGTCCTGACTTTC.

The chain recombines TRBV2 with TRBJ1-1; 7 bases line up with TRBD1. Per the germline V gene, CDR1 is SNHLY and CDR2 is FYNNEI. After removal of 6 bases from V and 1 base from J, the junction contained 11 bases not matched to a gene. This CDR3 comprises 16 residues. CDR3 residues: CASSFLDRAKNTEAFF. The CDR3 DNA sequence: TGTGCCAGCAGCTTTTTAGACAGGGCCAAGAACACTGAAGCTTTCTTT.

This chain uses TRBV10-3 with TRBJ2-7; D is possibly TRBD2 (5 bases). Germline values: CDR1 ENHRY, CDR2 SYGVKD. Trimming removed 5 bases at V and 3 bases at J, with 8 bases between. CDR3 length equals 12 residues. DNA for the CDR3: TGTGCCATCAGTAAACGGGGCTACGAGCAGTACTTC. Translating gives CAISKRGYEQYF.

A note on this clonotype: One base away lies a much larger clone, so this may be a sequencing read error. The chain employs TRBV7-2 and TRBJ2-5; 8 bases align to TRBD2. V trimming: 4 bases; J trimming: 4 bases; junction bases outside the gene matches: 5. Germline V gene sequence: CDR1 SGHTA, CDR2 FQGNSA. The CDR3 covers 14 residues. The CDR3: CTSSSVAGGETQYF. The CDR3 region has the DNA TGTACCAGCAGCTCAGTCGCGGGAGGAGAGACCCAGTACTTC.

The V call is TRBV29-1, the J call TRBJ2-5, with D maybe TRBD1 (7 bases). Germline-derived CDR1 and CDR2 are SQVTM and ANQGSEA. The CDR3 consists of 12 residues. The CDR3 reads CSPVQGGETQYF. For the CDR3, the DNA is TGCAGTCCCGTTCAGGGGGGAGAGACCCAGTACTTC.

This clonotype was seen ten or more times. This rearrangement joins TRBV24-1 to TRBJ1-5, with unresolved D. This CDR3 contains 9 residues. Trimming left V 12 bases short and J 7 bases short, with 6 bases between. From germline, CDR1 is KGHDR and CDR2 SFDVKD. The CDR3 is CAAGQPQHF. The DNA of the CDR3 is TGTGCCGCGGGGCAGCCCCAGCATTTT.